In its sample, the clone carrying this T cell receptor (beta chain) was seen many times. TCRdb reanalyzed the PCR reads via MiXCR. The sample has tens of thousands of clones; under 15% are singletons. This sample stems from a study of metastatic and nonmetastatic thyroid tumors. Germline V gene data show CDR1 as MNHNS and CDR2 as SASEGT. The CDR3 contains 14 residues. Trimming cost V 5 bases and J 5 bases, with 12 bases left between them. No treatment of any kind had been given to any patient before thyroid surgery. This rearrangement joins TRBV6-1 to TRBJ2-2; D unclear. This receptor was taken from a female donor with papillary thyroid cancer or a benign thyroid nodule (not recorded which). Some clones in this sample may be carry-over from other donors' samples. Sequencing was carried out using tumor tissue. This CDR3 reads CASSNAPQTGELFF. In nucleotides, the CDR3 is TGTGCCAGCAGTAACGCCCCCCAAACCGGGGAGCTGTTTTTT.